The following is a TCR beta chain sequence with its context. This clone has a count of ten or more. Its antigen is currently not known. The read is 3 residues too short to cover the CDR3 end, so that end is filled in from the germline J gene. Both CVID patients and healthy controls were predominantly of Caucasian heritage. From each donor, about 5 to 8.5 ml of heparinized peripheral whole blood was collected. Genomic DNA from adults with common variable immune deficiency (CVID) and from healthy adult controls was used to sequence TCRbeta CDR3 repertoires. The control group was made up of 22 healthy adult volunteers (roughly ten male and around twelve female) whose ages ranged from roughly 23 to 66 years, with a mean age of nearly 35. Diluted blood was density-centrifuged over Hypaque 1077 or Ficoll-Paque to isolate peripheral blood mononuclear cells. Genomic DNA was extracted from unsorted mononuclear cells by Qiagen column purification or by a centrifugation-based method.

This entry comes from a study of T cell clonality in common variable immunodeficiency (dated by TCRdb to about 2015). Summary of the overall study and its limitations: Even though DNA input was the same, control samples had an average of roughly 76,000 unique sequences each, compared with approximately 32,000 in CVID samples. Reportedly, TCRbeta sequences from CVID had fewer deletions and N-nucleotide insertions, and highly modified clones with 13 or more V deletions were absent from CVID. Healthy controls shared more TCRbeta clones with each other than CVID subjects shared among themselves (p < 0.0001). Increased TCRbeta clonality was found in CVID subjects compared with healthy controls (t-test p = 0.018), with the increase being most characteristic of about a third of subjects. Correlations between repertoire features and clinical complications were limited by patient heterogeneity within the CVID cohort. According to the authors, finding the cause of the higher clonality in CVID would require sequencing the repertoires of T cell subpopulations.

CVID samples and control samples contributed equivalent amounts of genomic DNA as sequencing input. For every sample, a 60 bp segment covering the rearranged TCRbeta CDR3 region was amplified and then sequenced. The immunoSEQ assay, a bias-corrected multiplex PCR combined with high-throughput sequencing, was used to amplify TCRbeta. Per the original workflow: Each unique nucleotide sequence was treated as a clone and annotated with V, D and J genes, copy number and frequency. Sequences were labeled productive if in frame, and non-productive if out of frame or containing stop codons. As previously described, Shannon's entropy was used to calculate clonality. The predicted amino acid sequences of productive clones were used to derive the mean CDR3 Kyte-Doolittle hydropathy. Hierarchical clustering of scaled V gene usage was performed with the R hclust function using Manhattan distance and complete linkage. Sharing of clones by CDR3 amino acid sequence was evaluated through resampling of 12 repertoires per group over 100 rounds. Repertoires were searched for approximately 70 published EBV-specific and some 240 published CMV-specific TCRbeta sequences. Two CVID samples that yielded fewer than 10,000 sequences were excluded from the analysis, so 42 CVID repertoires were retained. Entries here come from immuneACCESS through TCRdb and include only in-frame sequences with V and J called. Some clones fail to appear in such tables; in the studies checked, an unresolved V gene covers under half of the shortfall, and the cause of the remainder is unknown. That table supplies the V and J calls and clone size; D and trimming were determined from the DNA. The table puts about 35,000 clones in this sample, none counted just once. Jointly, the top ten make up 9.5% of the sample.

V is trimmed back by 7 bases and J by 4 bases, and the junction contains 1 base that no gene match accounts for. The germline V gene yields SNHLY for CDR1 and FYNNEI for CDR2. The CDR3 starts with the cysteine, ends with the phenylalanine, and has 11 residues. The CDR3 was read in part: 24 bases, with the frame set at base 1. The sequence came from a person between 18 and 75 years old in good health. This chain joins TRBV2 to TRBJ2-7; a stretch of 7 junction bases matches TRBD2. The sequenced sample was peripheral blood mononuclear cells. Incomplete CDR3 DNA: TGTGCCAGCAAAGCGGGGTACGAG. This is translated as CASKAGYE. The full-length CDR3 reads as CASKAGYEQYF.